Listed here is a single TCR beta chain. These data are taken from a study of memory CD4+ T cells and cytomegalovirus serostatus. The sort gate was single viable CD3+CD4+CD8-CD45RO+ cells for memory CD4+ T cells. Germline values: CDR1 KGHSY, CDR2 FQNENV. V lost 2 bases, J lost 1 base, and 6 bases lay in between. This CDR3 has 14 amino acids. Some clones are missing from TCRdb's copy, which holds only in-frame ones; the method was immunoSEQ multiplex PCR. The sample has 50,000 to 60,000 clones, around 83% seen once; the top ten hold about 1.4%. The sample consisted of memory CD4+ T cells from blood. The clonotype originates from an adult in good health and CMV-seropositive. The chain is built from TRBV16 and TRBJ1-3; D unresolved. The CDR3: CASSQARSGNTIYF. The CDR3 DNA is TGTGCCAGCAGCCAAGCAAGGTCTGGAAACACCATATATTTT.